A single sample gave rise to the 21 T cell receptor beta chains below, sequenced in a study of cytomegalovirus exposure and HLA in healthy donors. Amplification used 60 Vbeta primers and 13 Jbeta primers. Method: immunoSEQ multiplex PCR; TCRdb's copy keeps in-frame clones and lacks some. The table shows about 130,000 clones, with 74% occurring only once. Sequences were obtained from PBMCs. These receptors were taken from a man in his forties in good health and CMV-seropositive.

The chain couples TRBV10-3 to TRBJ2-1; a weak D match, TRBD1 (5 bases). The V and J ends lost 4 bases and 7 bases respectively, with 17 bases between them. CDR1 and CDR2 (germline): ENHRY, SYGVKD. The CDR3 runs to 15 residues. CDR3 residues: CAISVRTYDTNEQFF. DNA for the CDR3: TGTGCCATCAGTGTACGGACATATGATACAAATGAGCAGTTCTTC.

In its sample, this clone was seen a few times. This sequence joins TRBV6-5 and TRBJ1-2, with 7 nucleotides matching TRBD1. CDR3 length: 14 amino acids. V shed 6 bases, J shed 1 base, and the junction held 5 bases outside the gene matches. The V gene's germline CDR1 is MNHEY and CDR2 SVGAGI. The CDR3 DNA sequence: TGTGCCAGCAGCAGGGACAGTCATAACTATGGCTACACCTTC. It encodes CASSRDSHNYGYTF.

V usage is TRBV5-1 and J usage is TRBJ1-4; TRBD1 matches 7 bases. This CDR3 is 15 amino acids long. The J segment lost 5 bases and the V segment lost 1 base, leaving 5 bases of the junction unmatched. Germline lookup yields CDR1 SGHRS and CDR2 YFSETQ. CDR3 residues: CASSLLQGRNEKLFF. The CDR3 bases are TGCGCCAGCAGCTTGTTACAGGGGAGGAATGAAAAACTGTTTTTT.

This chain links TRBV7-2 with TRBJ1-1; D unresolved. Germline loops: CDR1 SGHTA, CDR2 FQGNSA. CDR3 size: 13 residues. Trimming left V 1 base short and J 6 bases short, with 9 bases between. CDR3 DNA: TGTGCCAGCAGCTTAGAGCTCAATGCTGAAGCTTTCTTT. Protein product: CASSLELNAEAFF.

The chain couples TRBV7-9 to TRBJ1-2; 10 bases are shared with TRBD1. Germline V gene data show CDR1 as SEHNR and CDR2 as FQNEAQ (reference sequence). The junction had 14 bases not matched to a gene; V was cut back by 5 bases and J by 8 bases. The CDR3 has 16 amino acids. The CDR3 DNA follows: TGTGCCAGCAGCATGTATCCGGGACAGGGGTCTGGAGGCTACACCTTC. Encoded protein: CASSMYPGQGSGGYTF.

V gene TRBV7-2 combines with J gene TRBJ2-3; 14 positions agree with TRBD2. The germline V gene has CDR1 SGHTA and CDR2 FQGNSA. With V trimmed by 5 bases and J by 7 bases, 11 bases remained unmatched. This CDR3 contains 17 residues. DNA for the CDR3: TGTGCCAGCAGCCTTCATACGGGGACTAGCGGGGGTAATACGCAGTATTTT. Protein sequence: CASSLHTGTSGGNTQYF. Combining the CDR3 with reference TRBV7-2 and TRBJ2-3 gives the whole variable domain GAGVSQSPSNKVTEKGKDVELRCDPISGHTALYWYRQSLGQGLEFLIYFQGNSAPDKSGLPSDRFSAERTGGSVSTLTIQRTQQEDSAVYLCASSLHTGTSGGNTQYFGPGTRLTVL.

This clone was found once. The chain links TRBV18 to TRBJ1-6; TRBD1 matches 9 bases. The V and J ends lost 3 bases and 7 bases, in that order; junction bases with no gene match: 1. Germline V gene sequence: CDR1 KGHSH, CDR2 LQKENI. The CDR3 spans 14 residues. The CDR3 is CASSPGQGNSPLHF. CDR3 coding DNA: TGTGCCAGCTCACCGGGACAGGGCAATTCACCCCTCCACTTT.

The chain carries TRBV10-3 and TRBJ2-1; 7 positions match TRBD2. The CDR3 spans 15 residues. CDR1 and CDR2 from the germline V gene are ENHRY and SYGVKD. The junction had 8 bases not matched to a gene; V was cut back by 4 bases and J by 5 bases. CDR3 loop: CAISAGARGDNEQFF. The CDR3 coding sequence is TGTGCCATCAGTGCAGGTGCCCGGGGGGACAATGAGCAGTTCTTC.

This chain joins TRBV4-3 and TRBJ2-7; D unclear. This CDR3 contains 13 residues. V lost 1 base, J lost 5 bases, and 9 bases lay in between. CDR1 is LGHNA and CDR2 is YSLEER in the germline V gene. The DNA for the CDR3 is TGCGCCAGCAGCCAAGCCTCCGGAGACGAGCAGTACTTC. It encodes CASSQASGDEQYF.

The chain has TRBV29-1 and TRBJ2-5; D unclear. Germline assignment: CDR1 SQVTM and CDR2 ANQGSEA. Trimming took off 3 bases at V and 2 bases at J, with 7 bases between the two ends. The CDR3 length is 12 residues. The CDR3 spells CSVDPFQETQYF. CDR3 sequence (DNA): TGCAGCGTTGACCCATTTCAAGAGACCCAGTACTTC.

Note on this clone: The same CDR3 can be traced to other DNA sequences in this sample. The chain joins TRBV30 to TRBJ1-1; no reliable D call. The CDR3 length is 12 residues. Germline V gene sequence: CDR1 GTSNPN, CDR2 SVGIG (reference sequence). Trimming took off 1 base at V and 4 bases at J, with 7 bases between the two ends. CDR3 DNA: TGTGCCTGGAGTGGGTCGAGCACTGAAGCTTTCTTT. Its protein is CAWSGSSTEAFF.

The chain combines TRBV6-4 with TRBJ2-2, with TRBD1 as a possible D gene (5 bases). The CDR3 extends over 13 amino acids. With 3 bases removed from V and 6 bases from J, the gap between germline ends came to 8 bases. The germline V gene encodes CDR1 MRHNA and CDR2 SNTAGT. The CDR3 DNA reads as TGTGCCAGCAGTGAACGGACACCCGGGGAGCTGTTTTTT. This codes for CASSERTPGELFF.

This chain joins TRBV19 and TRBJ1-6; 9 bases map to TRBD1. Losses at the gene ends were 7 bases for V and 7 bases for J; bases not matched to a gene: 5. Per the germline V gene, CDR1 is LNHDA and CDR2 is SQIVND (reference sequence). This CDR3 region has 14 residues. The CDR3 spells CASIQDRGNSPLHF. The CDR3 nucleotides are TGTGCCAGTATACAAGACAGGGGGAATTCACCCCTCCACTTT.

V is TRBV10-1 and J is TRBJ1-1; 7 bases are shared with TRBD1. Germline-derived CDR1 and CDR2 are WNHNN and SYGVQD (reference sequence). Germline trimming cut 5 bases from V and 1 base from J; bases unmatched to any gene: 13. The CDR3 loop spans 17 amino acids. The CDR3 loop is CASSWAGGPDKNTEAFF. The CDR3 coding sequence is TGCGCCAGCAGTTGGGCAGGGGGACCGGATAAGAACACTGAAGCTTTCTTT.

J is TRBJ2-3 and V is TRBV4-3; TRBD1 aligns across 8 bases. Trimming took 0 bases from V and 5 from J; bases not matched to a gene: 7. Germline-derived CDR1 and CDR2 are LGHNA and YSLEER. This CDR3 has 16 residues. In DNA, the CDR3 is TGCGCCAGCAGCCAAGACGCCAGGGGGCTTGGAGATACGCAGTATTTT. Its protein product is CASSQDARGLGDTQYF.

This chain connects TRBV7-9 to TRBJ2-7, with 8 bases lining up with TRBD1. CDR1 is SEHNR, CDR2 FQNEAQ, per germline (reference sequence). The CDR3 length is 14 residues. Trimming took 1 base from V and 5 from J; bases not matched to a gene: 4. CDR3 bases: TGTGCCAGCAGCTTAGTAGGGACAGGAGACGAGCAGTACTTC. Translation: CASSLVGTGDEQYF.

The chain couples TRBV11-2 to TRBJ1-3; D possibly corresponds to TRBD1 (5 bases). Trimming cost V 1 base and J 2 bases, with 9 bases left between them. Per the germline V gene, CDR1 is SGHAT and CDR2 is FQNNGV. The CDR3 covers 15 residues. This CDR3 is CASSLGGGAGNTIYF. In nucleotides, the CDR3 is TGTGCCAGCAGCTTAGGTGGAGGGGCTGGAAACACCATATATTTT.

This clone was seen only a few times. The chain employs TRBV5-6 and TRBJ2-5; D uncertain. Trimming shortened V by 0 bases and J by 6 bases, and 12 bases separated the two germline ends. CDR3 size: 14 residues. In germline, CDR1 is SGHDT, CDR2 YYEEEE. CDR3 sequence (DNA): TGTGCCAGCAGCTTGGGGAGTCTGAGAAAGACCCAGTACTTC. Translating gives CASSLGSLRKTQYF. The whole variable domain, filled in from reference TRBV5-6 and TRBJ2-5, reads DAGVTQSPTHLIKTRGQQVTLRCSPKSGHDTVSWYQQALGQGPQFIFQYYEEEERQRGNFPDRFSGHQFPNYSSELNVNALLLGDSALYLCASSLGSLRKTQYFGPGTRLLVL.

The V call is TRBV5-1, the J call TRBJ1-2, with D perhaps matching TRBD1 (6 bases). Germline CDR1 is SGHRS and CDR2 is YFSETQ. This CDR3 contains 12 residues. V lost 4 bases, J lost 8 bases, and 12 bases lay in between. As DNA, the CDR3 is TGCGCCAGCAGCCTAGCAGGGGACGGCTACACCTTC. It encodes CASSLAGDGYTF.

On this clone: Compared with germline, one end of the junction differs, possibly owing to a read error. The V gene is TRBV30, the J gene TRBJ1-1, with D perhaps matching TRBD1 (5 bases). Germline V gives CDR1 GTSNPN, CDR2 SVGIG (reference sequence). The CDR3 has 12 amino acids. The DNA of the CDR3 is TGTGCCTGGAGTGTACGGGGGACTGGAGCTTTCTTT. This gives the protein CAWSVRGTGAFF. Drawing the rest from reference TRBV30 and TRBJ1-1, the complete variable domain is SQTIHQWPATLVQPVGSPLSLECTVEGTSNPNLYWYRQAAGRGLQLLFYSVGIGQISSEVPQNLSASRPQDRQFILSSKKLLLSDSGFYLCAWSVRGTGAFFGQGTRLTVV.

This chain joins TRBV27 and TRBJ2-7; 9 bases are a match to TRBD1. This CDR3 has 16 amino acids. Looked up from germline, CDR1 is MNHEY and CDR2 is SMNVEV (reference sequence). Trimming cost V 1 base and J 5 bases; bases outside gene matches: 9. The CDR3 DNA reads TGTGCCAGCAGTTTATTCGCCCCCGGGACAGGGAACGAGCAGTACTTC. Translating it yields CASSLFAPGTGNEQYF.